Listed below are T cell receptor beta chains from one sample, sequenced in a study of CD8 T cells in Susac syndrome. TCRdb recomputed calls from the immunoSEQ multiplex PCR reads with MiXCR, one row per CDR3 protein. The sample includes about 200,000 distinct CDR3 sequences, 91% of them seen just once. The sample was CD4+ T cells from PBMCs. The receptors come from a human donor with Susac syndrome. Both conserved end residues are part of each CDR3. The size of a clone is reported for some rows only, either as once, few or many, or as a class for expanded clones.

CDR3 | V | size
CASRQAGYGYTF | TRBV3-1 | .
CASSPGQLSGANVLTF | TRBV7-9 | .
CASSVAWNSGEQFF | TRBV9 | .
CASSTAPNSPLHF | TRBV19 | .
CAWSPLPAEAFF | TRBV30 | .
CASSALTRGGPGQETQYF | TRBV9 | .
CASRLTLATPDEQYF | TRBV5-1 | .
CASNPGTGELFF | TRBV27 | .
CASSESTSTGELFF | TRBV25-1 | .
CASSSLTEAFF | TRBV12-3/TRBV12-4 | once
CAISESLAGVETQYF | TRBV10-3 | .
CSASLAGSWANEKLFF | TRBV20-1 | once
CASSQPDRAPPQHF | TRBV6-6 | .
CAWEGSYNSPLHF | TRBV30 | .
CSVGDTRNTEAFF | TRBV29-1 | .
CASSPTGTGSTDTQYF | TRBV5-1 | .
CASSKGLAGWETQYF | TRBV9 | .
CASNRRIVGQFDEKLFF | TRBV6-2/TRBV6-3 | once
CASSPARGSETQYF | TRBV7-6 | once
CASSPDYPYEQYF | TRBV7-2 | .
CASSPGTVKEKLFF | TRBV3-1 | .
CAWSVLSGEQYF | TRBV30 | .
CASSFSSGATYNEQFF | TRBV5-1 | .
CAEKCWTSGTDTQYF | TRBV2 | .
CASSLGRHRFTGNTIYF | TRBV12-3/TRBV12-4 | .
CASSLRQGGYGYTF | TRBV5-1 | few
CASSLDGTRYEQFF | TRBV7-6 | .
CASSLQGFYGYTF | TRBV7-9 | once
CASSVSNQPQHF | TRBV2 | .
CASSLARVETQYF | TRBV7-7 | .
CASSLDGQVVGEQFF | TRBV5-1 | .
CATSRDPGETQYF | TRBV15 | .
CAIRGVDMNTEAFF | TRBV10-3 | .
CASSLVTGGGFF | TRBV5-6 | once
CASSPPGQTNTEAFF | TRBV18 | .
CAIREGGSYEQYF | TRBV10-3 | .
CASRNDRGSYEQYF | TRBV6-1 | .
CASSLATGTGNTIYF | TRBV5-1 | .
CAISPDYEQYF | TRBV10-3 | .
CASSQEGGRTYEQYF | TRBV4-1 | .
CASRYRQGYGYTF | TRBV5-1 | .
CSVETQENTIYF | TRBV29-1 | .
CASRYRKNTEAFF | TRBV2 | once
CSATQGGRTEAFF | TRBV20-1 | .
CASSLTVEAFF | TRBV12-3/TRBV12-4 | .
CSVVGQGGETQYF | TRBV29-1 | .
CASGLGGSYNEQFF | TRBV2 | .
CASSQDPGDHYGYTF | TRBV4-2 | .
CASSDLAGGFETQYF | TRBV2 | .
CASSSDRADIQYF | TRBV5-8 | .
CSVHDLGLAGGYNEQFF | TRBV29-1 | .
CASSVGTANTEAFF | TRBV9 | .
CASSIAVAQETQYF | TRBV19 | .
CASKRGPTDTQYF | TRBV2 | once
CSVGTGVTDTFF | TRBV29-1 | .